This T cell receptor (beta chain) emerged from a study of Ad26.COV2.S vaccination and SARS-CoV-2 variants. The wider study: A COV1001 Ad26.COV2.S trial-arm participant provided the sample.

Treatment described: 15 to 20 received Ad26.COV2.S at low or high dose, single or two shots; about 5 received placebo; per-sample allocation not given. Collection of the samples took place on day 63 after the first injection of vaccine or placebo. About this clone itself: Its antigen remains unknown.

Study outcomes and limitations: Vaccine recipients surpassed placebo recipients in spike-specific TCR breadth. The TCR breadth and depth analyses may have produced an underestimate of total T cell responses.

Sequenced by immunoSEQ multiplex PCR; TCRdb stores in-frame clones only, minus some. Among more than 300,000 clones listed, approximately 86% were seen once. This sample comprised peripheral blood, obtained in a trial of Ad26.COV2.S vaccine versus placebo. The origin of this receptor is a person aged 18 to 59 who received the Ad26.COV2.S COVID-19 vaccine or a placebo.

Written as DNA, the CDR3 is TGTGCCAGCAGTTTATTGGCGGAAAATGAGCAGTTCTTC. Protein product: CASSLLAENEQFF. The V and J genes are TRBV27 and TRBJ2-1; no reliable D call. Trimming left V 1 base short and J 7 bases short, with 8 bases between. The CDR3 totals 13 residues. The germline gives CDR1 MNHEY, CDR2 SMNVEV (reference sequence).